The 10 T cell receptor beta chains below come from one sample, sequenced in a study of T cell responses to AZD1222 COVID-19 vaccine. Assay: immunoSEQ multiplex PCR; the TCRdb copy retains only in-frame clones and omits some. The table shows some 90,000 clones, with approximately 90% occurring only once. Sequences were derived from peripheral blood, sampled on day 0 of AZD1222 vaccination. The receptors originated from an adult in good health.

V and J are TRBV20-1 and TRBJ2-7; no reliable D call. Trimming removed 3 bases from V and 3 bases from J, with 6 bases in between. Germline lookup yields CDR1 DFQATT and CDR2 SNEGSKA (reference sequence). This CDR3 is built from 11 residues. The CDR3 sequence is CSASKGYEQYF. The CDR3 coding sequence is TGCAGTGCTAGTAAGGGCTACGAGCAGTACTTC.

This chain uses TRBV5-1 with TRBJ2-3; D is possibly TRBD2 (6 bases). Looked up from germline, CDR1 is SGHRS and CDR2 is YFSETQ. The CDR3 is 14 residues long. Trimming took 3 bases from V and 4 from J, leaving 12 bases between them. The CDR3 sequence: CASSSSGRADTQYF. The CDR3 DNA reads as TGCGCCAGCAGCTCCAGCGGGCGCGCAGATACGCAGTATTTT.

This chain uses TRBV28 with TRBJ1-4; 7 nucleotides match TRBD1. Losses at the gene ends were 6 bases for V and 7 bases for J; bases not matched to a gene: 8. Germline values: CDR1 MDHEN, CDR2 SYDVKM. The CDR3 has 14 amino acids. CDR3 sequence (DNA): TGTGCCAGCAGGGCGACAGGGTTTGGTGAAAAACTGTTTTTT. Its protein is CASRATGFGEKLFF.

V is TRBV6-5 and J is TRBJ2-7, with 12 bases fitting TRBD2. The CDR3 loop spans 15 amino acids. Trimming cost V 6 bases and J 2 bases; bases outside gene matches: 5. CDR1 is MNHEY, CDR2 SVGAGI, per germline. CDR3 loop: CASRLTSGGPYEQYF. The CDR3 nucleotides are TGTGCCAGCAGGCTGACTAGCGGGGGACCCTACGAGCAGTACTTC.

The rearrangement links TRBV7-9 to TRBJ1-4, with D perhaps TRBD1 (6 bases). Between the trimmed V and J ends, which lost 4 bases and 3 bases, there was a span of 9 bases. The germline CDR1 and CDR2 sequences are SEHNR and FQNEAQ (reference sequence). The CDR3 extends over 14 amino acids. DNA of the CDR3: TGTGCCAGCAGCTCCGGGACACCTAATGAAAAACTGTTTTTT. This gives the protein CASSSGTPNEKLFF.

This chain's CDR3 is CAISQGSGANVLTF. The CDR3 DNA reads TGTGCCATCAGTCAGGGCTCTGGGGCCAACGTCCTGACTTTC. The chain joins TRBV10-3 to TRBJ2-6, with D maybe TRBD1 (5 bases). V was cut by 5 bases and J by 0 bases, with 5 bases left in between. Germline V gene sequence: CDR1 ENHRY, CDR2 SYGVKD. The CDR3 is made up of 14 amino acids.

The rearrangement links TRBV28 to TRBJ2-7, with TRBD1 matching over 7 bases. The V and J ends lost 2 bases and 2 bases, in that order; junction bases with no gene match: 3. The CDR3 covers 14 residues. Germline assignment: CDR1 MDHEN and CDR2 SYDVKM. The CDR3, as DNA: TGTGCCAGCAGTTTAGGGACAGATCCCTACGAGCAGTACTTC. Its protein product is CASSLGTDPYEQYF.

The V and J genes are TRBV7-3 and TRBJ2-1, with D perhaps matching TRBD2 (7 bases). The length of the CDR3 is 15 residues. Trimming removed 5 bases from V and 6 bases from J, with 17 bases in between. CDR1 is SGHTA and CDR2 is FQGTGA in the germline V gene. The CDR3 protein is CASSLGGAARNEQFF. The CDR3 DNA reads as TGTGCCAGCAGCCTGGGGGGGGCAGCCCGCAATGAGCAGTTCTTC.

The chain couples TRBV12-3 or TRBV12-4 to TRBJ2-7, with D uncertain. V was pared by 1 base and J by 6 bases, with 10 bases between. The CDR3 is 13 amino acids. CDR3 region: CASSLVGLGEQYF. The DNA for the CDR3 is TGTGCCAGCAGTTTAGTAGGTCTTGGCGAGCAGTACTTC.

This clone was picked up a small number of times. The V and J genes are TRBV10-1 and TRBJ1-1; tentatively, D is TRBD1 (5 bases). Germline values: CDR1 WNHNN, CDR2 SYGVQD (reference sequence). This CDR3 region has 13 residues. Trimming removed 7 bases from V and 1 base from J, with 10 bases in between. The CDR3 DNA follows: TGCGCCAGCATAGGGGAGGGGAACACTGAAGCTTTCTTT. Amino acids: CASIGEGNTEAFF.